Each of the 17 T cell receptor beta chains below was sequenced from the same sample in a study of shared clonotypes between healthy human individuals. Sequenced by immunoSEQ multiplex PCR; TCRdb stores in-frame clones only, minus some. This sample has some 2 million clones, with roughly 95% found just once. Input material: naive CD4+ T cells sorted from blood. Subset reported: CD45RA+ positively selected. These TCRs come from a man in his late teens or twenties in good health.

The genes are TRBV25-1 and TRBJ2-6; the D is unclear. V was shortened by 5 bases and J by 4 bases, with 9 bases between the two germline ends. This CDR3 has 14 residues. The germline CDR1 and CDR2 sequences are MGHDK and SYGVNS. In nucleotides, the CDR3 is TGTGCCAGCAGTCACCACGGAGGGGCCAACGTCCTGACTTTC. Its translation: CASSHHGGANVLTF.

Remarks on this clone: The sample carries other DNA sequences with the same CDR3. The rearrangement links TRBV30 to TRBJ2-7; D tentatively reads TRBD1 or TRBD2 (5 bases each). CDR1 and CDR2 from the germline V gene are GTSNPN and SVGIG (reference sequence). With 2 bases removed from V and 3 bases from J, the gap between germline ends came to 8 bases. There are 12 residues in the CDR3. The CDR3 region has the DNA TGTGCCTGGAGTCCAGGGAGCTACGAGCAGTACTTC. It specifies CAWSPGSYEQYF. Filled out from reference TRBV30 and TRBJ2-7, the complete variable domain reads SQTIHQWPATLVQPVGSPLSLECTVEGTSNPNLYWYRQAAGRGLQLLFYSVGIGQISSEVPQNLSASRPQDRQFILSSKKLLLSDSGFYLCAWSPGSYEQYFGPGTRLTVT.

V and J are TRBV30 and TRBJ1-1; perhaps TRBD1 as D (6 bases). V lost 1 base, J lost 5 bases, and 8 bases lay in between. The CDR3 totals 12 residues. Germline V CDR1 and CDR2: GTSNPN, SVGIG (reference sequence). The CDR3 sequence: CAWSGTVTEAFF. CDR3 sequence (DNA): TGTGCCTGGAGTGGGACAGTTACTGAAGCTTTCTTT.

V and J are TRBV6-1 and TRBJ1-4, with TRBD1 matching over 8 bases. The J segment lost 5 bases and the V segment lost 2 bases, leaving 1 base of the junction unmatched. The CDR3 sequence is 14 residues long. Looked up from germline, CDR1 is MNHNS and CDR2 is SASEGT. CDR3 DNA: TGTGCCAGCAGTGAATACAGGGGGAATGAAAAACTGTTTTTT. It encodes CASSEYRGNEKLFF.

The rearrangement joins TRBV10-1 to TRBJ2-3; no firm D call. The CDR3 is 16 residues long. The V end was cut by 0 bases, the J end by 1 base, with 11 bases between. Germline V gene data show CDR1 as WNHNN and CDR2 as SYGVQD (reference sequence). The CDR3 DNA follows: TGCGCCAGCAGTGAGTCCCCCGGTGTCCGCACAGATACGCAGTATTTT. Amino acid sequence: CASSESPGVRTDTQYF.

The V and J genes are TRBV19 and TRBJ1-1, with D possibly matching TRBD1 (5 bases). The V gene lost 3 bases and the J gene lost 1 base, with 12 bases spanning the gap. Per the germline V gene, CDR1 is LNHDA and CDR2 is SQIVND (reference sequence). The CDR3 is 15 amino acids. The CDR3 DNA sequence: TGTGCCAGTAGTATCGGGGGTTCAACGAACACTGAAGCTTTCTTT. It is translated as CASSIGGSTNTEAFF.

This clone occurred many times. The chain combines TRBV2 with TRBJ1-1, with D uncertain. The V end was cut by 2 bases, the J end by 8 bases, with 9 bases between. CDR3 size: 12 residues. In germline, CDR1 is SNHLY, CDR2 FYNNEI. CDR3 sequence (DNA): TGTGCCAGCAGTGAATCTAAAGGAGAAGCTTTCTTT. Protein sequence: CASSESKGEAFF.

V usage is TRBV18 and J usage is TRBJ1-2; no clear D. The germline V gene has CDR1 KGHSH and CDR2 LQKENI. V lost 5 bases, J lost 0 bases, and 1 base lay in between. The CDR3 runs 11 residues. The DNA for the CDR3 is TGTGCCAGCTCATCTAACTATGGCTACACCTTC. Amino acids: CASSSNYGYTF.

The gene calls are TRBV5-4 and TRBJ2-1, with 9 bases matching TRBD2. With V trimmed by 0 bases and J by 5 bases, 3 bases remained unmatched. Per the germline V gene, CDR1 is SGHNT and CDR2 is YYREEE (reference sequence). The CDR3 contains 15 residues. The CDR3: CASSLERGANNEQFF. The CDR3 nucleotides are TGTGCCAGCAGCTTGGAGCGGGGGGCCAACAATGAGCAGTTCTTC.

The J gene is TRBJ1-5, the V gene TRBV5-1; the D is unclear. CDR3 size: 16 residues. Germline values: CDR1 SGHRS, CDR2 YFSETQ. V dropped 2 bases and J dropped 0 bases, with 12 bases sitting between them. This CDR3 is CASSFEGINSNQPQHF. The CDR3, as DNA: TGCGCCAGCAGCTTTGAGGGAATTAATAGCAATCAGCCCCAGCATTTT.

The chain has TRBV5-1 and TRBJ2-5; 10 positions match TRBD1. Germline V lookup: CDR1 SGHRS, CDR2 YFSETQ. With 1 base clipped from V and 5 bases from J, the junction kept 8 bases outside the gene matches. The CDR3 extends over 16 amino acids. This CDR3 is CASSLMGTGAWETQYF. The CDR3 DNA sequence: TGCGCCAGCAGCTTGATGGGGACAGGGGCATGGGAGACCCAGTACTTC. The full variable domain, in which reference TRBV5-1 and TRBJ2-5 provide the parts outside the CDR3, is KAGVTQTPRYLIKTRGQQVTLSCSPISGHRSVSWYQQTPGQGLQFLFEYFSETQRNKGNFPGRFSGRQFSNSRSEMNVSTLELGDSALYLCASSLMGTGAWETQYFGPGTRLLVL.

This chain links TRBV10-3 with TRBJ2-1; TRBD2 matches at 9 bases. V lost 10 bases to trimming and J lost 7 bases; unmatched junction nucleotides: 14. This CDR3 contains 15 residues. Germline V gene lookup returns CDR1 ENHRY and CDR2 SYGVKD. The CDR3 protein is CATRGIAGVSNEQFF. The DNA of the CDR3 is TGTGCCACCCGGGGAATAGCGGGAGTGAGTAATGAGCAGTTCTTC.

This clone was observed a single time. The chain couples TRBV18 to TRBJ1-2; the D is unclear. The V and J ends lost 5 bases and 9 bases respectively, with 22 bases between them. Looked up from germline, CDR1 is KGHSH and CDR2 is LQKENI. CDR3 length: 15 amino acids. CDR3 DNA: TGTGCCAGCTCAACTGAGGGAGGGTCCGGAGAACGCTACACCTTC. The encoded protein is CASSTEGGSGERYTF.

The chain joins TRBV27 to TRBJ1-2; D is unclear. This CDR3 comprises 16 residues. Germline CDR1 MNHEY, CDR2 SMNVEV (reference sequence). V lost 0 bases and J 0 bases, leaving 11 bases between the germline ends. CDR3 protein: CASSLSSGLANYGYTF. The CDR3 DNA reads as TGTGCCAGCAGTTTATCCTCAGGTTTAGCTAACTATGGCTACACCTTC.

The chain couples TRBV5-4 to TRBJ2-7; 7 nucleotides line up with TRBD1. The germline V gene has CDR1 SGHNT and CDR2 YYREEE (reference sequence). J lost 6 bases, V lost 2 bases, and 8 bases had no gene match. CDR3 length equals 14 residues. The CDR3 DNA follows: TGTGCCAGCAGCTTACAGGGGATAGTTGGCGAGCAGTACTTC. Amino acids: CASSLQGIVGEQYF.

The chain combines TRBV28 with TRBJ1-6; D unclear. This CDR3 region has 15 residues. The germline gives CDR1 MDHEN, CDR2 SYDVKM. Trimming removed 4 bases at V and 7 bases at J, with 14 bases between. Written as DNA, the CDR3 is TGTGCCAGCAGTTCCCCGTCCGAAGGGAATTCACCCCTCCACTTT. Translating it yields CASSSPSEGNSPLHF.

The CDR3 DNA reads TGCGCCAGCAGCTCCTCGAACACTGGGGCTTTCTTT. It specifies CASSSSNTGAFF. V gene TRBV5-1 combines with J gene TRBJ1-1; D gene uncertain. The CDR3 is 12 residues long. The germline V gene has CDR1 SGHRS and CDR2 YFSETQ. Deletions cut 3 bases from V and 11 bases from J, with 14 bases between.